This passage covers 30 T cell receptor beta chains from one sample sequenced in a study of identical twins. Each CDR3 protein gets one entry after TCRdb re-called the 5' RACE reads with MiXCR. The sample holds about 500,000 distinct CDR3 sequences, 13% to 15% seen once. These sequences were also reported in another study, on yellow fever vaccine responses in identical twins.

The sample was CD4+ T cells sorted from blood. These receptors originate from a woman between 18 and 29 years old in good health.

This clonotype was seen more than once but under ten times. V and J are TRBV20-1 and TRBJ2-5; 7 bases map to TRBD2. J lost 5 bases, V lost 6 bases, and 15 bases had no gene match. The CDR3 covers 15 residues. Germline V gene sequence: CDR1 DFQATT, CDR2 SNEGSKA (reference sequence). The CDR3 region has the DNA TGCAGTGCCCTAGAGATTCGGCAGGGAGGGGAGACCCAGTACTTC. It encodes CSALEIRQGGETQYF.

This clonotype was counted ten times or more. This rearrangement joins TRBV7-2 to TRBJ2-1; D gene uncertain. V lost 5 bases and J 10 bases, leaving 15 bases between the germline ends. The CDR3 length is 13 residues. CDR1 is SGHTA and CDR2 is FQGNSA in the germline V gene. CDR3 protein: CASSLDPPGEQFF. In DNA, the CDR3 is TGTGCCAGCAGCCTCGACCCCCCCGGGGAGCAGTTCTTC.

This chain's CDR3 is CASSIASGGPPNTGELFF. As DNA, the CDR3 is TGTGCCAGCAGTATAGCTAGCGGGGGGCCACCCAACACCGGGGAGCTGTTTTTT. This chain connects TRBV6-1 to TRBJ2-2; 11 bases agree with TRBD2. Germline assignment: CDR1 MNHNS and CDR2 SASEGT. The J segment lost 2 bases and the V segment lost 5 bases, leaving 10 bases of the junction unmatched. This CDR3 region has 18 residues.

The table lists this clonotype with many counts. The J gene is TRBJ2-1, the V gene TRBV12-3 or TRBV12-4, with 7 bases lining up with TRBD2. This CDR3 region has 12 residues. Unmatched junction bases numbered 6, after V lost 4 bases and J lost 12 bases. The CDR3 region has the DNA TGTGCCAGCAGTTCCGGACTAGAGGGGCAGTTCTTC. Its translation: CASSSGLEGQFF.

There are many counts of this clonotype. This sequence joins TRBV29-1 and TRBJ2-7; D is possibly TRBD2 (6 bases). V gave up 6 bases and J gave up 2 bases, with 14 bases separating them. The V gene's germline CDR1 is SQVTM and CDR2 ANQGSEA. The CDR3 spans 13 residues. CDR3 nucleotide sequence: TGCAGCGTGGGCAGGGACTCCACCTACGAGCAGTACTTC. This translates into CSVGRDSTYEQYF.

This clonotype was found a few times. The gene calls are TRBV3-1 and TRBJ2-1; D unclear. V was clipped by 4 bases and J by 7 bases, with 8 bases between them. The CDR3 runs to 12 residues. The germline V gene has CDR1 LGHDT and CDR2 YNNKEL (reference sequence). The CDR3 DNA follows: TGTGCCAGCAGCCCCCGAGAGAATGAGCAGTTCTTC. It is translated as CASSPRENEQFF.

In this sample, this clonotype turned up a few times. This chain connects TRBV20-1 to TRBJ2-3; possibly TRBD2 for D (5 bases). CDR3 length: 14 residues. The germline V and J ends were trimmed by 6 bases and 0 bases, with 13 bases remaining between them. Germline CDR1 reads DFQATT; CDR2 reads SNEGSKA (reference sequence). CDR3 bases: TGCAGTGCAACACTGCGGGCTAGCACAGATACGCAGTATTTT. This gives the protein CSATLRASTDTQYF.

This clonotype was seen a single time. The rearrangement links TRBV2 to TRBJ2-7; maybe TRBD2 (6 bases). The length of the CDR3 is 13 residues. In germline, CDR1 is SNHLY, CDR2 FYNNEI. The ends were cut back, 7 bases at V and 1 base at J, with 11 bases in the middle. The CDR3, as DNA: TGTGCCAGCACCTACGGGGGATCCTACGAGCAGTACTTC. It codes for CASTYGGSYEQYF.

V and J are TRBV6-2 or TRBV6-3 and TRBJ2-7; 8 bases align to TRBD1. V was pared by 6 bases and J by 6 bases, with 4 bases of the junction left unmatched. The CDR3 totals 12 residues. Looked up from germline, CDR1 is MNHEY and CDR2 is SVGEGT. The DNA for the CDR3 is TGTGCCAGCAGCCAGGGGGCCGGCGAGCAGTACTTC. Its protein product is CASSQGAGEQYF.

As DNA, the CDR3 is TGCAGTGCTAGCCGCCCGGAGGGGGAAAGCCCCTACGAGCAGTACTTC. Translation: CSASRPEGESPYEQYF. This chain joins TRBV20-1 and TRBJ2-7; the D gene could be TRBD1 or TRBD2 (6 bases each). The germline V gene encodes CDR1 DFQATT and CDR2 SNEGSKA (reference sequence). V lost 3 bases and J lost 2, with 20 bases in between. This CDR3 spans 16 amino acids.

The V gene is TRBV5-1, the J gene TRBJ2-1; 12 bases are shared with TRBD2. The J segment lost 10 bases and the V segment lost 0 bases, leaving 8 bases of the junction unmatched. CDR3 length equals 16 residues. CDR1 is SGHRS, CDR2 YFSETQ, per germline. The CDR3: CASSLASGTSGPEQFF. For the CDR3, the DNA is TGCGCCAGCAGCTTGGCCTCAGGGACTAGCGGGCCAGAGCAGTTCTTC.

CDR3 region: CASSLGTSGADTQYF. The CDR3, as DNA: TGTGCCAGCAGCCTCGGGACTAGCGGGGCTGATACGCAGTATTTT. The V and J genes are TRBV7-6 and TRBJ2-3; 13 nucleotides align to TRBD2. Germline V lookup: CDR1 SGHVS, CDR2 FNYEAQ. The junction had 5 bases not matched to a gene; V was cut back by 5 bases and J by 6 bases. The CDR3 totals 15 residues. The variable domain in full, completed from reference TRBV7-6 and TRBJ2-3, reads GAGVSQSPRYKVTKRGQDVALRCDPISGHVSLYWYRQALGQGPEFLTYFNYEAQQDKSGLPNDRFSAERPEGSISTLTIQRTEQRDSAMYRCASSLGTSGADTQYFGPGTRLTVL.

This clonotype was observed a few times. V usage is TRBV7-2 and J usage is TRBJ1-6, with TRBD1 matching over 7 bases. Germline trimming cut 1 base from V and 12 bases from J; bases unmatched to any gene: 9. Germline CDR1 SGHTA, CDR2 FQGNSA. The CDR3 is 15 amino acids. In nucleotides, the CDR3 is TGTGCCAGCAGCTTAGAAGCGGGACAGAGGCTACCCCTCCACTTT. It encodes CASSLEAGQRLPLHF.

This clonotype was detected a few times. The CDR3 protein is CASSDGRVYEQYF. The CDR3 region has the DNA TGTGCCAGCAGTGATGGCAGGGTCTACGAGCAGTACTTC. J is TRBJ2-7 and V is TRBV2, with D possibly being TRBD1 (5 bases). The CDR3 spans 13 residues. The V gene lost 3 bases and the J gene lost 3 bases, with 9 bases spanning the gap. From germline, CDR1 is SNHLY and CDR2 FYNNEI.

V and J are TRBV20-1 and TRBJ2-3; possible D gene TRBD2, 6 bases. CDR3 length equals 14 residues. Germline lookup yields CDR1 DFQATT and CDR2 SNEGSKA (reference sequence). V lost 6 bases and J 0 bases, leaving 13 bases between the germline ends. Here the CDR3 reads CSAVGGVSTDTQYF. The CDR3 DNA is TGCAGTGCCGTGGGGGGAGTAAGCACAGATACGCAGTATTTT.

This clonotype was observed a few times. At one boundary the junction diverges from the germline segment, which might be a read error. The gene calls are TRBV10-3 and TRBJ1-2; D gene uncertain. Germline loops: CDR1 ENHRY, CDR2 SYGVKD. The CDR3 spans 13 residues. The CDR3 reads CAISEGPNYGYTF. CDR3 nucleotides: TGTGCCATCAGTGAGGGACCTAACTATGGCTACACCTTT.

This clonotype was counted between two and nine times. The genes are TRBV10-3 and TRBJ1-1; 11 nucleotides match TRBD1. Trimming cost V 7 bases and J 0 bases; bases outside gene matches: 4. CDR1 is ENHRY, CDR2 SYGVKD, per germline. CDR3 length: 15 amino acids. The CDR3 is CAIKGQGGLNTEAFF. CDR3 DNA sequence: TGTGCCATCAAGGGACAGGGGGGATTGAACACTGAAGCTTTCTTT.

The CDR3 spells CASTNSGSGQYF. In nucleotides, the CDR3 is TGTGCCAGCACCAACAGCGGGAGCGGGCAGTACTTC. The gene calls are TRBV12-3 or TRBV12-4 and TRBJ2-7; 8 positions match TRBD2. The CDR3 length is 12 residues. The V and J ends lost 7 bases and 9 bases, in that order; junction bases with no gene match: 8.

The chain joins TRBV6-5 to TRBJ2-2, with a weak D call TRBD1 (6 bases). Between the trimmed V and J ends, which lost 0 bases and 3 bases, there was a span of 11 bases. The CDR3 has 16 amino acids. Germline V lookup: CDR1 MNHEY, CDR2 SVGAGI. This CDR3 reads CASSYSQGHHTGELFF. The CDR3, as DNA: TGTGCCAGCAGTTACTCGCAGGGACACCACACCGGGGAGCTGTTTTTT.

This clonotype was counted at least ten times. The gene calls are TRBV7-9 and TRBJ1-1; the D is unclear. Germline CDR1 and CDR2: SEHNR and FQNEAQ (reference sequence). This CDR3 spans 14 amino acids. V was pared by 3 bases and J by 0 bases, with 8 bases between. The CDR3 DNA sequence: TGTGCCAGCAGCTTGGGCCGGGTGAACACTGAAGCTTTCTTT. It yields the protein CASSLGRVNTEAFF. Using reference TRBV7-9 and TRBJ1-1 for the parts outside the CDR3, the full variable domain is DTGVSQNPRHKITKRGQNVTFRCDPISEHNRLYWYRQTLGQGPEFLTYFQNEAQLEKSRLLSDRFSAERPKGSFSTLEIQRTEQGDSAMYLCASSLGRVNTEAFFGQGTRLTVV.

This CDR3 reads CASRPPTGELFF. Written as DNA, the CDR3 is TGTGCCAGCAGACCCCCCACCGGGGAGCTGTTTTTT. The chain joins TRBV6-2 or TRBV6-3 to TRBJ2-2, with no clear D. The CDR3 has 12 residues. The germline V gene has CDR1 MNHEY and CDR2 SVGEGT. V shed 6 bases and J shed 4 bases, with 6 bases lying between them.

This clonotype was seen a few times. The rearrangement links TRBV3-1 to TRBJ2-7, with TRBD2 identical over 9 bases. V gave up 6 bases and J gave up 1 base; unmatched junction bases: 10. Germline V gene sequence: CDR1 LGHDT, CDR2 YNNKEL (reference sequence). There are 16 residues in the CDR3. This CDR3 reads CASSRRGGGSSYEQYF. The CDR3 nucleotides read TGTGCCAGCAGTCGGCGGGGGGGAGGGTCTTCCTACGAGCAGTACTTC.

This clonotype has ten or more counts. CDR3 DNA sequence: TGTGCCAGCAGTTTTCCAGACAACTATGGCTACACCTTC. Protein product: CASSFPDNYGYTF. The chain combines TRBV12-3 or TRBV12-4 with TRBJ1-2; unclear D gene. V gave up 3 bases and J gave up 2 bases, with 7 bases separating them. The CDR3 loop spans 13 amino acids.

This clonotype was observed many times. The rearrangement links TRBV12-3 or TRBV12-4 to TRBJ2-7; 9 nucleotides agree with TRBD1. The CDR3 length is 14 residues. V lost 6 bases, J lost 7 bases, and 10 bases stayed unmatched. In DNA, the CDR3 is TGTGCCAGCAGGAAAGAACAGGGGGCTAGGGAGCAGTACTTC. It yields the protein CASRKEQGAREQYF.

V usage is TRBV4-2 and J usage is TRBJ2-2; a possible D gene is TRBD1 (6 bases). V dropped 0 bases and J dropped 7 bases, with 18 bases sitting between them. Germline assignment: CDR1 LGHNA and CDR2 YNFKEQ. CDR3 length: 17 amino acids. The CDR3 sequence: CASSQDSPQGWNGELFF. In nucleotides, the CDR3 is TGTGCCAGCAGCCAAGATTCCCCACAGGGTTGGAACGGGGAGCTGTTTTTT.

The chain combines TRBV12-3 or TRBV12-4 with TRBJ1-1, with TRBD1 matching 7 bases. J lost 6 bases, V lost 4 bases, and 5 bases had no gene match. The CDR3 spans 13 residues. The CDR3 loop is CASSSIDRAEAFF. CDR3 in DNA: TGTGCCAGCAGTTCGATCGACAGGGCTGAAGCTTTCTTT.

This clonotype was seen a handful of times. The chain is built from TRBV5-1 and TRBJ2-1; D may be TRBD2 (7 bases). There are 17 residues in the CDR3. Between the trimmed V and J ends, which lost 4 bases and 5 bases, there was a span of 22 bases. In germline, CDR1 is SGHRS, CDR2 YFSETQ. As DNA, the CDR3 is TGCGCCAGCAGCCTAGGTGGGGGGGCTATGCTCCACAATGAGCAGTTCTTC. Translating it yields CASSLGGGAMLHNEQFF.

V and J are TRBV12-3 or TRBV12-4 and TRBJ2-7, with 8 bases fitting TRBD1. The CDR3 is made up of 13 amino acids. V shed 4 bases, J shed 9 bases, and the junction held 8 bases outside the gene matches. The CDR3 spells CASSSIGQGGQYF. DNA of the CDR3: TGTGCCAGCAGTTCCATAGGACAGGGCGGGCAGTACTTC.

This clonotype showed up just a few times. The V gene is TRBV3-1, the J gene TRBJ2-1; D possibly uses TRBD1 or TRBD2 (5 bases each). Trimming removed 4 bases from V and 7 bases from J, with 14 bases in between. Germline CDR1 is LGHDT and CDR2 is YNNKEL (reference sequence). CDR3 length equals 14 residues. In DNA form, the CDR3 reads TGTGCCAGCAGCCTAGGTTCGGGGCAAAATGAGCAGTTCTTC. Translating gives CASSLGSGQNEQFF.

This chain links TRBV6-5 with TRBJ2-1; 10 bases are shared with TRBD2. This CDR3 has 19 residues. Losses at the gene ends were 0 bases for V and 0 bases for J; bases not matched to a gene: 8. Germline assignment: CDR1 MNHEY and CDR2 SVGAGI. The CDR3 DNA sequence: TGTGCCAGCAGTTACTCGGCCAGCGGGGGGGCTTCCTCCTACAATGAGCAGTTCTTC. Its protein is CASSYSASGGASSYNEQFF.